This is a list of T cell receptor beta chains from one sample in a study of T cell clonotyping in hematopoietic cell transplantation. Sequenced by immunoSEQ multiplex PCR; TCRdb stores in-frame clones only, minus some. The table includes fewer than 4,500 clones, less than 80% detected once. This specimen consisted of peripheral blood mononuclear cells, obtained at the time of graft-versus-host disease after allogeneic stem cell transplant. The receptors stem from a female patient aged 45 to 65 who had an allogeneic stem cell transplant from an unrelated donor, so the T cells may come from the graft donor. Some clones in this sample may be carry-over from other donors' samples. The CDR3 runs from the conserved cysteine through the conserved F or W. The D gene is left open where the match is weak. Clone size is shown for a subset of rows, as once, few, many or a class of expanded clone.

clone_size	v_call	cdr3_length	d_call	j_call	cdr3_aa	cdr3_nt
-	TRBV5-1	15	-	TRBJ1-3	CASSLELGGGNTIYF	TGCGCCAGCAGCTTGGAATTGGGTGGTGGAAACACCATATATTTT
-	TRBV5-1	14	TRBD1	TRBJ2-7	CASSTGQVPYEQYF	TGCGCCAGCAGCACCGGACAGGTCCCCTACGAGCAGTACTTC
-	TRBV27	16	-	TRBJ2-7	CASSLSPGGLSYEQYF	TGTGCCAGCAGTTTATCCCCCGGGGGGCTCTCCTACGAGCAGTACTTC
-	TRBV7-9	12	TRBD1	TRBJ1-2	CASSWTGYGYTF	TGTGCCAGCAGCTGGACAGGGTATGGCTACACCTTC
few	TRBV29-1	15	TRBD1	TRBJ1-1	CSVAGQGGGLTEAFF	TGCAGCGTCGCGGGACAGGGGGGGGGATTGACTGAAGCTTTCTTT
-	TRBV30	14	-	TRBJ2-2	CAWPGSSNTGELFF	TGTGCCTGGCCAGGGTCGTCGAACACCGGGGAGCTGTTTTTT
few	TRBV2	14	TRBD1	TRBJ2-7	CASNTGGFSYEQYF	TGTGCCAGCAACACAGGGGGCTTCTCCTACGAGCAGTACTTC
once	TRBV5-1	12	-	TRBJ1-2	CASTDGNYGYTF	TGCGCCAGCACAGATGGAAACTATGGCTACACCTTC
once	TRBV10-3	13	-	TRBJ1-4	CAIKGDRREKLFF	TGTGCCATCAAAGGGGACCGAAGGGAAAAACTGTTTTTT
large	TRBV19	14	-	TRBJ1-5	CASSAPGPNQPQHF	TGTGCCAGTAGTGCCCCGGGACCTAATCAGCCCCAGCATTTT
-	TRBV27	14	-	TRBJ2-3	CASGMGASTDTQYF	TGTGCCAGCGGAATGGGGGCCAGCACAGATACGCAGTATTTT
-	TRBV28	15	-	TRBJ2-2	CASWEQQTNTGELFF	TGTGCCAGCTGGGAACAGCAAACGAACACCGGGGAGCTGTTTTTT
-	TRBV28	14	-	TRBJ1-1	CASTLGLRNTEAFF	TGTGCCAGCACCCTGGGGCTACGGAACACTGAAGCTTTCTTT
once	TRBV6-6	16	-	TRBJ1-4	CASSLGTVATNEKLFF	TGTGCCAGCAGTTTGGGGACGGTGGCAACTAATGAAAAACTGTTTTTT
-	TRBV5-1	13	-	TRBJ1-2	CASSFYSTYGYTF	TGCGCCAGCAGCTTCTACAGTACCTATGGCTACACCTTC